Listed below are T cell receptor beta chains from one sample, sequenced in a study of T cell repertoires in cytomegalovirus infection. One entry per CDR3 protein results from TCRdb running MiXCR on the reads. The table lists 300,000 to 450,000 distinct CDR3 sequences, 15% to 20% of them singletons. What was sequenced was PBMCs. Every receptor here comes from a human donor in good health (CMV status not recorded). Some clones in this sample may be carry-over from other donors' samples. Both conserved end residues are part of each CDR3. Each record gives: J gene, V gene, clone size, D gene, CDR3 DNA, CDR3 protein. D genes are given only for firm matches. Clone size, where shown, is once, few, many, or a class for clones that have expanded.

TRBJ1-3,TRBV19,few,NA,TGTGCCACTATGACCGACTCTGGAAACACCATATATTTT,CATMTDSGNTIYF
TRBJ2-7,TRBV20-1,few,NA,TGCAGTGCCCAGGAGGCAGTTAACTCCTACGAGCAGTACTTC,CSAQEAVNSYEQYF
TRBJ2-7,TRBV20-1,NA,NA,TGCAGTGCTAGAGGCGCCGGGGGCTACGAGCAGTACTTC,CSARGAGGYEQYF
TRBJ2-2,TRBV20-1,few,NA,TGCAGTGCTAGAGTTTTAATCCCAGGGCGATCGAACACCGGGGAGCTGTTTTTT,CSARVLIPGRSNTGELFF
TRBJ1-1,TRBV27,many,NA,TGTGCCAGCGGTGGCGGGAGAACTGAAGCTTTCTTT,CASGGGRTEAFF
TRBJ2-3,TRBV6-5,NA,NA,TGTGCCAGCAGTTACTACACCGGAGCAGATACGCAGTATTTT,CASSYYTGADTQYF
TRBJ2-7,TRBV5-1,NA,TRBD1,TGCGCCAGCAGCCAGGACAGGCCCCACGAGCAGTACTTC,CASSQDRPHEQYF
TRBJ2-1,TRBV11-2,NA,TRBD2,TGTGCCAGCAGCCGACTAGCGGAGGTCTCCTACAATGAGCAGTTCTTC,CASSRLAEVSYNEQFF
TRBJ1-1,TRBV7-8,few,TRBD1,TGTGCCAGCAGCTTAGTTGGACAGGAGAACACTGAAGCTTTCTTT,CASSLVGQENTEAFF
TRBJ2-2,TRBV6-1,many,NA,TGTGCCACCTTGGCAGCCGGGGAGCTGTTTTTT,CATLAAGELFF
TRBJ1-2,TRBV28,NA,NA,TGTGCCAGCAGTTTAGCGTTAACAGGCAGGGGCGGCTACACCTTC,CASSLALTGRGGYTF
TRBJ2-5,TRBV7-6,many,NA,TGTGCCAGCAGCTTAGTTAGGGTGAGCGAGACCCAGTACTTC,CASSLVRVSETQYF
TRBJ2-1,TRBV24-1,NA,NA,TGTGCCACCAGTGATAGCGGAGACTACAATGAGCAGTTCTTC,CATSDSGDYNEQFF
TRBJ2-1,TRBV29-1,NA,NA,TGCAGCGCTAACCGGGTGGTAGCGGCCTACAATGAGCAGTTCTTC,CSANRVVAAYNEQFF
TRBJ2-3,TRBV18,NA,NA,TGTGCCAGCTCACCGGCCTACTCGACAGATACGCAGTATTTT,CASSPAYSTDTQYF
TRBJ2-1,TRBV10-3,NA,TRBD2,TGTGCCATCAGTTCTAGCGGGAGGCTCGGGGATGAGCAGTTCTTC,CAISSSGRLGDEQFF
TRBJ1-1,TRBV12-3/TRBV12-4,few,NA,TGTGCCAGCAGTTTGCTGTCCATGAACACTGAAGCTTTCTTT,CASSLLSMNTEAFF
TRBJ2-1,TRBV6-5,few,TRBD2,TGTGCCAGCAGTTCTCGGCTAGCGGGCTACAATGAGCAGTTCTTC,CASSSRLAGYNEQFF
TRBJ2-7,TRBV7-8,NA,NA,TGTGCCAGCAGCTTATTGCCGTCCCAGTCGATCGAGCAGTACTTC,CASSLLPSQSIEQYF
TRBJ1-1,TRBV12-3/TRBV12-4,many,NA,TGTGCCAGCAGTTTGGCAGGGAAGGGGAACACTGAAGCTTTCTTT,CASSLAGKGNTEAFF
TRBJ2-2,TRBV27,few,NA,TGTGCCAGCACCACTTTTAAACGCAAGAACACCGGGGAGCTGTTTTTT,CASTTFKRKNTGELFF
TRBJ2-7,TRBV12-3/TRBV12-4,NA,NA,TGTGCCAGCAGCCGATCAGGGACCGGCTACGAGCAGTACTTC,CASSRSGTGYEQYF
TRBJ2-7,TRBV29-1,few,NA,TGCAGCGTTGGGGACCCGCGTGACGAGCAGTACTTC,CSVGDPRDEQYF
TRBJ2-1,TRBV7-9,NA,TRBD2,TGTGCCAGCAGCCCTGGGACTAGCGGGAGAGAGGAGCAGTTCTTC,CASSPGTSGREEQFF
TRBJ2-5,TRBV6-2/TRBV6-3,many,NA,TGTGCCAGCAGTTATCGCCTTCAAGAGACCCAGTACTTC,CASSYRLQETQYF
TRBJ2-3,TRBV6-2/TRBV6-3,NA,NA,TGTGCCAGCAGCAAGACAGGGACTAGCACAGATACGCAGTATTTT,CASSKTGTSTDTQYF
TRBJ2-3,TRBV7-2,many,NA,TGTGCCAGCAGCTTCCGGTCGGCCCACACAGATACGCAGTATTTT,CASSFRSAHTDTQYF
TRBJ2-4,TRBV5-1,few,TRBD1,TGCGCCAGCAGCCGGACAGGCTCCGCCACCCGGGGCAAAAACATTCAGTACTTC,CASSRTGSATRGKNIQYF
TRBJ2-7,TRBV18,NA,NA,TGTGCCAGCTCACCAAACAAGGACACTTACGAGCAGTACTTC,CASSPNKDTYEQYF
TRBJ2-5,TRBV7-9,few,TRBD1,TGTGCCAGCGAAAGACAGGGGCAGGAGACCCAGTACTTC,CASERQGQETQYF
TRBJ2-1,TRBV7-6,many,TRBD1,TGTGCCAGCAGCTTAGGGGCCGGGACAGAAACCAATGAGCAGTTCTTC,CASSLGAGTETNEQFF
TRBJ2-3,TRBV25-1,NA,NA,TGTGCCAGCAGTAATACCAATACGCAGTATTTT,CASSNTNTQYF
TRBJ2-1,TRBV12-3/TRBV12-4,many,TRBD1,TGTGCCAGCACCATCCGGGACAGGAGCCACAATGAGCAGTTCTTC,CASTIRDRSHNEQFF
TRBJ2-1,TRBV6-2/TRBV6-3,once,TRBD2,TGTGCCACCGCGGCAAGTCTAGCGGGAGCTGTAGGTGAGCAGTTCTTC,CATAASLAGAVGEQFF
TRBJ1-6,TRBV5-5,many,NA,TGTGCCAGCAGCTTGACGGCCGACTCACCCCTCCACTTT,CASSLTADSPLHF
TRBJ1-3,TRBV3-1,NA,NA,TGTGCCAGCAGTCAAGGGACTGATGGAAACACCATATATTTT,CASSQGTDGNTIYF
TRBJ2-3,TRBV20-1,few,NA,TGCAGTGCTAGAGGCGACACTAAGAGCACAGATACGCAGTATTTT,CSARGDTKSTDTQYF
TRBJ1-2,TRBV25-1,few,NA,TGTGCCAGCAGTGATTATTGGACATCTAACACCTATGGCTACACCTTC,CASSDYWTSNTYGYTF
TRBJ1-1,TRBV7-6,NA,NA,TGTGCCAGCAGCTTGGATGGGCGACGGATTGAAGCTTTCTTT,CASSLDGRRIEAFF
TRBJ2-7,TRBV10-3,few,TRBD1,TGTGCCATCAGAGGACAGGGGGGCGGCGAGCAGTACTTC,CAIRGQGGGEQYF
TRBJ1-2,TRBV7-2,many,NA,TGTGCCAGCAGCTGGGACGGAGGGGAGGGCTATGGCTACACCTTC,CASSWDGGEGYGYTF
TRBJ2-3,TRBV29-1,NA,TRBD1,TGCAGCGGGGACAGCTCCACAGATACGCAGTATTTT,CSGDSSTDTQYF
TRBJ1-6,TRBV5-5,few,NA,TGTGCCAGCAGCTTGCTGGGGCCGACTAGTAATTCACCCCTCCACTTT,CASSLLGPTSNSPLHF
TRBJ2-5,TRBV20-1,few,NA,TGCAGTGCTGATGGGCAGGGGGGTGAGACCCAGTACTTC,CSADGQGGETQYF
TRBJ2-1,TRBV11-2,many,TRBD2,TGTGCCAGCAGCTACACCCAACTAGCGGGAGTTGATGAGCAGTTCTTC,CASSYTQLAGVDEQFF
TRBJ2-1,TRBV20-1,NA,TRBD2,TGCAGTGCTTATACCGGGACTAGCGGTTACAATGAGCAGTTCTTC,CSAYTGTSGYNEQFF
TRBJ2-5,TRBV15,few,NA,TGTGCCACCAGCAGAGATCCTTCCGGGGAGACCCAGTACTTC,CATSRDPSGETQYF
TRBJ2-7,TRBV5-6,NA,NA,TGTGCCAGCAGCCGCCGGTGGGACCTGACCTACGAGCAGTACTTC,CASSRRWDLTYEQYF
TRBJ1-5,TRBV20-1,NA,NA,TGCAGTGCTAGAGCAGGAACTGCGAATCAGCCCCAGCATTTT,CSARAGTANQPQHF
TRBJ2-1,TRBV12-3/TRBV12-4,NA,TRBD2,TGTGCCAGCAGGATGAAAAGCGGGATGAGGACCCACAATGAGCAGTTCTTC,CASRMKSGMRTHNEQFF
TRBJ1-5,TRBV7-8,many,TRBD1,TGTGCCAGCAGTTTGAGGAGGACAGGGAATCAGCCCCAGCATTTT,CASSLRRTGNQPQHF
TRBJ1-6,TRBV20-1,NA,NA,TGCAGTGCTAGGCGGGGGGGCTCCTATAATTCACCCCTCCACTTT,CSARRGGSYNSPLHF
TRBJ2-3,TRBV7-8,many,NA,TGTGCCAGCAGCTTATACGGAATTCGCACAGATACGCAGTATTTT,CASSLYGIRTDTQYF
TRBJ1-1,TRBV3-1,NA,NA,TGTGCCAGCAGCCAAGAACAGGTATGGTTGGATGAAGCTTTCTTT,CASSQEQVWLDEAFF
TRBJ1-1,TRBV6-1,NA,NA,TGTGCCAGCAGTGAGTCCCCGGGCACTGAAGCTTTCTTT,CASSESPGTEAFF
TRBJ2-3,TRBV7-6,few,NA,TGTGCCAGCAGCCCACGCACCAGGGGTGCGACAGATACGCAGTATTTT,CASSPRTRGATDTQYF
TRBJ1-1,TRBV12-3/TRBV12-4,NA,NA,TGTGCCAGCAGAAGACAAAGGGGCACTGAAGCTTTCTTT,CASRRQRGTEAFF